The 9 T cell receptor beta chains below were found in one sample sequenced in a study of technical replicates of blood from a few donors. The method was immunoSEQ multiplex PCR; TCRdb's version includes in-frame clones alone and lacks a portion of them. This sample yields under 90,000 clones, of which approximately 94% are seen a single time; roughly 0.25% belongs to the top ten. Sequencing used T cells isolated from PBMCs. The receptors derive from a human donor in good health.

Of note for this clone: At one end, the junction sequence differs from germline, possibly due to a read error. The gene calls are TRBV11-2 and TRBJ2-7, with a tentative D call TRBD1 (5 bases). Germline CDR1 and CDR2: SGHAT and FQNNGV. The length of the CDR3 is 13 residues. CDR3 loop: CASSIERQLEQYF. Written as DNA, the CDR3 is TGTGCCAGCAGCATAGAAAGACAGCTCGAGCAGTACTTC. The full variable domain, completed using reference TRBV11-2 and TRBJ2-7, is EAGVAQSPRYKIIEKRQSVAFWCNPISGHATLYWYQQILGQGPKLLIQFQNNGVVDDSQLPKDRFSAERLKGVDSTLKIQPAKLEDSAVYLCASSIERQLEQYFGPGTRLTVT.

V gene TRBV11-2 combines with J gene TRBJ2-1; unclear D gene. This CDR3 is 16 amino acids long. With 3 bases removed from V and 5 bases from J, the gap between germline ends came to 17 bases. Germline CDR1 SGHAT, CDR2 FQNNGV. The DNA of the CDR3 is TGTGCCAGCAGCTTTGCTTTTGCGGCCTCGGACAATGAGCAGTTCTTC. Translated: CASSFAFAASDNEQFF.

The chain has TRBV28 and TRBJ2-7, with TRBD1 matching 8 bases. With V trimmed by 5 bases and J by 3 bases, 6 bases remained unmatched. This CDR3 is 14 amino acids long. Germline CDR1 reads MDHEN; CDR2 reads SYDVKM. The CDR3 region is CASSQDRAYYEQYF. The DNA of the CDR3 is TGTGCCAGCAGTCAGGACAGGGCCTACTACGAGCAGTACTTC.

The chain couples TRBV4-1 to TRBJ2-3; a weak D match, TRBD1 (5 bases). Germline values: CDR1 MGHRA, CDR2 YSYEKL. V was clipped by 2 bases and J by 7 bases, with 25 bases between them. This CDR3 has 18 amino acids. The CDR3 coding sequence is TGCGCCAGCAGCCAACCCCTGGACCTTGGAAGGGGAAGGAATACGCAGTATTTT. Encoded protein: CASSQPLDLGRGRNTQYF.

J is TRBJ2-7 and V is TRBV5-1; 11 bases map to TRBD1. Germline-derived CDR1 and CDR2 are SGHRS and YFSETQ. The J segment lost 6 bases and the V segment lost 3 bases, leaving 2 bases of the junction unmatched. The CDR3 consists of 13 residues. CDR3 bases: TGCGCCAGCAGCTCAGGGACAGGGGGCGAGCAGTACTTC. It yields the protein CASSSGTGGEQYF.

V usage is TRBV7-9 and J usage is TRBJ1-5; D is unresolved. The CDR3 contains 13 residues. In germline, CDR1 is SEHNR, CDR2 FQNEAQ (reference sequence). Trimming stripped 1 base from V and 4 bases from J, with 5 bases between. The CDR3 loop reads CASSLGPNQPQHF. CDR3 nucleotide sequence: TGTGCCAGCAGCTTAGGGCCGAATCAGCCCCAGCATTTT.

This chain connects TRBV5-1 to TRBJ2-7; no reliable D call. CDR1 and CDR2 (germline): SGHRS, YFSETQ. The CDR3 extends over 14 amino acids. Trimming left V 0 bases short and J 3 bases short, with 10 bases between. The CDR3 here is CASSLALVGYEQYF. CDR3 DNA sequence: TGCGCCAGCAGCTTGGCTCTAGTAGGCTACGAGCAGTACTTC.

The V and J genes are TRBV29-1 and TRBJ1-2; 9 bases agree with TRBD1. CDR1 is SQVTM and CDR2 is ANQGSEA in the germline V gene. Germline trimming cut 1 base from V and 1 base from J; bases unmatched to any gene: 1. The CDR3 extends over 14 amino acids. CDR3 sequence reads: CSVEGQGDNYGYTF. The CDR3 nucleotides read TGCAGCGTTGAAGGACAGGGGGATAACTATGGCTACACCTTC.

CDR3 bases: TGTGCCAGCAGCTCCGGTAGCGGGGGAGAGCCCTACGAGCAGTACTTC. Its translation is CASSSGSGGEPYEQYF. The V gene is TRBV7-9, the J gene TRBJ2-7; 9 bases fit TRBD2. Germline trimming cut 4 bases from V and 2 bases from J; bases unmatched to any gene: 9. Germline CDR1 reads SEHNR; CDR2 reads FQNEAQ (reference sequence). The CDR3 is made up of 16 amino acids.